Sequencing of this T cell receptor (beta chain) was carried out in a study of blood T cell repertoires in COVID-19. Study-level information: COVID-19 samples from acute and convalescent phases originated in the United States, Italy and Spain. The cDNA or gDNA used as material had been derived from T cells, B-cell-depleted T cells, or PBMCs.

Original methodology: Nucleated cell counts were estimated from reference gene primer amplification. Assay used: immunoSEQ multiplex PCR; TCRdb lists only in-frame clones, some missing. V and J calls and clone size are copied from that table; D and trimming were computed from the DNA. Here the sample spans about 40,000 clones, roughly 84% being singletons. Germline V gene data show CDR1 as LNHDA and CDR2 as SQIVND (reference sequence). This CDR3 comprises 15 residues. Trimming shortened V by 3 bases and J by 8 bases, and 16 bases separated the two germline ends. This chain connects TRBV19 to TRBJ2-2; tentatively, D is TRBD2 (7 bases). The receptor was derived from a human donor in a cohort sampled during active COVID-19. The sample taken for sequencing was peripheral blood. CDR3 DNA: TGTGCCAGTAGTATTGGTTCGGGGGGCGCGGGGGAGCTGTTTTTT. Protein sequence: CASSIGSGGAGELFF.